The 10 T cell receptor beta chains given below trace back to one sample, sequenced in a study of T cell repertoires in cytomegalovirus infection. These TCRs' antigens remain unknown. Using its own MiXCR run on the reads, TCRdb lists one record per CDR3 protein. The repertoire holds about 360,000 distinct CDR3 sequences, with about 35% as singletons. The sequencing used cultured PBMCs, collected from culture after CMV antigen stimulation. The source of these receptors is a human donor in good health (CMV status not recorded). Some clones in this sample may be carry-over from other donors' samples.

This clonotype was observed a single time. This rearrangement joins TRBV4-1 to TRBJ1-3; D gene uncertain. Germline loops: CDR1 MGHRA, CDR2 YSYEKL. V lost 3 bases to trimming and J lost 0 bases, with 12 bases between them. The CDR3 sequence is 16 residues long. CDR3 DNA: TGCGCCAGCAGCCACGCGGACTCAAGCTCTGGAAACACCATATATTTT. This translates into CASSHADSSSGNTIYF.

The CDR3 here is CASSPGVADTQYF. As DNA, the CDR3 is TGTGCCAGCAGCCCAGGGGTAGCAGATACGCAGTATTTT. The chain uses TRBV7-2 and TRBJ2-3; weak D call: TRBD1 (6 bases). Deletions cut 5 bases from V and 4 bases from J, with 10 bases between. Germline V gene data show CDR1 as SGHTA and CDR2 as FQGNSA. The CDR3 has 13 amino acids.

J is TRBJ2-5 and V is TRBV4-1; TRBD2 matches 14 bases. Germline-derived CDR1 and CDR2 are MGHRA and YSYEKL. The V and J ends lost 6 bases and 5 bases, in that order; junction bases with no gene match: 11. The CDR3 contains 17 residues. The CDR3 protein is CASSPLGLAGVGETQYF. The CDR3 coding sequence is TGCGCCAGCAGTCCCCTGGGACTAGCGGGAGTTGGGGAGACCCAGTACTTC.

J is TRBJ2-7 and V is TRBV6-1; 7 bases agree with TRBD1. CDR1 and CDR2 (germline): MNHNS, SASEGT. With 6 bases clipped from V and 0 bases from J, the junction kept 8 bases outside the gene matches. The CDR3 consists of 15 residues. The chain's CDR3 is CASSRGQDVSYEQYV. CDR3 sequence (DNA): TGTGCCAGCAGCAGAGGACAGGACGTCTCCTACGAGCAGTACGTC.

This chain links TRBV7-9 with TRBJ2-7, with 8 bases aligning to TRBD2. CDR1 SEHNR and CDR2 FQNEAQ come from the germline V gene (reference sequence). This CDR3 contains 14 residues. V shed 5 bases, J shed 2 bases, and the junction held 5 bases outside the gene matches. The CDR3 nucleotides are TGTGCCAGCAGCGATGCGGGAGGCACCTACGAGCAGTACGTC. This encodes CASSDAGGTYEQYV.

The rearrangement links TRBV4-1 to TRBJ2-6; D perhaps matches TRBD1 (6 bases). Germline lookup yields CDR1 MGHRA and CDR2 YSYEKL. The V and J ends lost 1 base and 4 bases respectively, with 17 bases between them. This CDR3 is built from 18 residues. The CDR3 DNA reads TGCGCCAGCAGCCAAGCACATCCAGGGGCATCAGGGGCCAACGTCCTGACTTTC. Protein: CASSQAHPGASGANVLTF.

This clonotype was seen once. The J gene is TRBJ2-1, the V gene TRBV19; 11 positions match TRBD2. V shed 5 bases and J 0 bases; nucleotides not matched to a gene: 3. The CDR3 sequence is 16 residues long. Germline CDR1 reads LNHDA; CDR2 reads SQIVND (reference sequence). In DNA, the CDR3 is TGTGCCAGTAGTTCGGGACTAGCGGTCTCCTACAATGAGCAGTTCTTC. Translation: CASSSGLAVSYNEQFF.

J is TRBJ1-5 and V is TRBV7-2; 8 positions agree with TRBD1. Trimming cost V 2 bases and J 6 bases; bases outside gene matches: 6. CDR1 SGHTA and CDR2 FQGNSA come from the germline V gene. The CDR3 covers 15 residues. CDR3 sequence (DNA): TGTGCCAGCAGCTTAATCGCAGGGGGCATTCAGCCCCAGCATTTT. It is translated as CASSLIAGGIQPQHF.

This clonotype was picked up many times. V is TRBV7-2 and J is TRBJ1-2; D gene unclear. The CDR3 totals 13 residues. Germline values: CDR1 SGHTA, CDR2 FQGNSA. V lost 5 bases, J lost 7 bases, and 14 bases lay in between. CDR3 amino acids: CASSPPQVSGYTF. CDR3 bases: TGTGCCAGCAGCCCACCGCAAGTGTCTGGCTACACCTTC.

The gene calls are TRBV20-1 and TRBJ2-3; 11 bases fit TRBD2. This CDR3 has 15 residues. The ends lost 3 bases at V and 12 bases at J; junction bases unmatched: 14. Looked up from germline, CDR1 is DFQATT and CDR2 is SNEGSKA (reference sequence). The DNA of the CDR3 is TGCAGTGCTAGTGAAATAGCGGGAGGGCCCTCTCCACAGTATTTT. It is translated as CSASEIAGGPSPQYF.